This T cell receptor beta chain was recovered during a study of blood T cell repertoires in COVID-19 (dated by TCRdb to about 2020). About the investigation overall: The collaborator samples originated in the United States, Italy and Spain and spanned the acute and convalescent phases of COVID-19. Samples came from the ongoing ImmuneRACE study (first 160 participants) plus 1,254 subjects from 6 global collaborators. Nearly every sample came with metadata listing a de-identified subject ID, COVID-19 status, age in years and sex. Deeply sampled blood TCRbeta repertoires from subjects exposed to, actively infected with, or recovered from COVID-19 were included in the dataset. Where available, HLA class I and class II types were obtained from metadata supplied by the sample provider rather than from assay-based typing. The prospective study material was composed of cDNA or gDNA derived from T cells, B-cell-depleted T cells, or PBMCs. A freely available public database, intended as a resource for researchers studying the immune response to SARS-CoV-2, is where the repertoires were released. General study outcomes and caveats: The amount of clinical and demographic metadata varied by source and participant and was provided uncurated.

In the prospective study, participants were roughly 18 to 95 years old, resided in fewer than 25 geographic areas of the United States, and were enrolled through a virtual design. In the prospective study, cohorts were assigned on the basis of participant-reported clinical history obtained from a screening survey and a study questionnaire. In the prospective study, whole blood, serum and a nasopharyngeal or oropharyngeal swab were collected from each participant by mobile phlebotomists. Over an approximately 2-month period, participants in the prospective study had the option of providing additional blood draws and questionnaires. Before DNA extraction, prospective study blood samples were shipped either frozen or at room temperature. The immunoSEQ Assay, a bias-controlled multiplex PCR, was used to amplify TCRbeta CDR3 regions from genomic DNA. Concerning the study's data processing: The number of nucleated cells in each sample was estimated from the amplification of reference gene primers within the assay. Sequence reads were collapsed and filtered to measure the absolute abundance of every unique TCRbeta CDR3 rearrangement. For each sample, productive Simpson clonality was calculated by taking the square root of Simpson's diversity index across productive rearrangements. Sourced from immuneACCESS, this table was stored by TCRdb with only in-frame sequences that have V and J called. A share of the clones is absent; for the studies checked, an unresolved V gene accounts for under half, and the remainder has no known explanation. D and trimming were read from the DNA, whereas the V and J calls and clone size are those reported in that table. The sample contains 200,000 to 250,000 clones, approximately 80% of them found a single time. The ten top clones hold 6.5% to 9% of the sample.

As to this clone: Its target antigen remains unknown. Base-call qualities are not available, and no considerably larger clone is one nucleotide away.

CDR1 and CDR2 were assigned from the germline V gene (reference sequence) as MNHEY and SMNVEV. Including the terminal cysteine and phenylalanine, the CDR3 comprises 16 residues. The DNA shown is the 48-base CDR3, in frame from base 1. V gives up 3 bases and J gives up 4 bases, and the segment between their germline ends measures 16 bases. Recombination connected TRBV27 to TRBJ1-3, with a tentative D gene TRBD1 over 6 matching bases. What was sequenced was PBMCs or T cells enriched from blood (not recorded which). The receptor comes from a middle-aged woman with acute COVID-19. The CDR3 protein is CASSLSGVNTGNTIYF. Read as DNA, the sequence is TGTGCCAGCAGTTTGTCAGGGGTTAACACGGGAAACACCATATATTTT.